Listed here are 6 T cell receptor beta chains from one sample, sequenced in a study of Ad26.COV2.S vaccination and SARS-CoV-2 variants. Treatment in this sample: approximately 18 received Ad26.COV2.S at low or high dose, single or two shots; 5 received placebo; per-sample allocation not given. Collection of samples fell on day 63 after the first vaccine or placebo injection. Sequencing was performed with immunoSEQ multiplex PCR; in TCRdb, only in-frame clones are kept and a portion is missing. Of some 640,000 clones listed, about 89% are singletons. The material sequenced was peripheral blood, taken in a trial of Ad26.COV2.S vaccine versus placebo. These receptors were collected from a person between 18 and 60 years old who received the Ad26.COV2.S COVID-19 vaccine or a placebo.

The rearrangement links TRBV19 to TRBJ2-7, with D uncertain. The CDR3 extends over 13 amino acids. Germline V gene data show CDR1 as LNHDA and CDR2 as SQIVND (reference sequence). The ends were cut back, 4 bases at V and 0 bases at J, with 7 bases in the middle. The CDR3 region has the DNA TGTGCCAGTAGTAGTTCCAGCTCCTACGAGCAGTACTTC. The encoded protein is CASSSSSSYEQYF.

Of note for this clone: The sample carries other DNA sequences with the same CDR3. V gene TRBV6-4 combines with J gene TRBJ2-2, with D perhaps TRBD2 (5 bases). Per germline, CDR1 MRHNA and CDR2 SNTAGT. With 4 bases removed from V and 3 bases from J, the gap between germline ends came to 6 bases. The CDR3 consists of 13 residues. The CDR3 DNA reads TGTGCCAGCAGTGCCGGGGACACCGGGGAGCTGTTTTTT. The encoded protein is CASSAGDTGELFF.

The chain joins TRBV5-1 to TRBJ1-1; no reliable D call. The V end was cut by 1 base, the J end by 11 bases, with 12 bases between. Per germline, CDR1 SGHRS and CDR2 YFSETQ. The CDR3 runs to 12 residues. DNA of the CDR3: TGCGCCAGCAGCTTGATCGGGAGGGTGGCTTTCTTT. This gives the protein CASSLIGRVAFF.

The chain employs TRBV29-1 and TRBJ2-3, with D possibly called TRBD1 or TRBD2 (7 bases each). V lost 0 bases and J 4 bases, leaving 11 bases between the germline ends. Looked up from germline, CDR1 is SQVTM and CDR2 is ANQGSEA. This CDR3 is built from 14 residues. The CDR3 DNA reads as TGCAGCGTTGAAGACCAGGGGGGGGCAGATACGCAGTATTTT. Its protein is CSVEDQGGADTQYF.

This chain links TRBV5-5 with TRBJ2-7; TRBD1 might be the D (6 bases). Germline V CDR1 and CDR2: SGHKS, YYEKEE (reference sequence). The CDR3 runs 15 residues. V lost 2 bases and J 0 bases, leaving 12 bases between the germline ends. CDR3 region: CASSFYTGSSYEQYF. The CDR3 nucleotides read TGTGCCAGCAGCTTTTACACAGGGAGCTCCTACGAGCAGTACTTC. Complete variable domain (other parts from reference TRBV5-5 and TRBJ2-7): DAGVTQSPTHLIKTRGQQVTLRCSPISGHKSVSWYQQVLGQGPQFIFQYYEKEERGRGNFPDRFSARQFPNYSSELNVNALLLGDSALYLCASSFYTGSSYEQYFGPGTRLTVT.

The genes are TRBV4-3 and TRBJ1-6, with D unclear. CDR3 size: 14 residues. The germline gives CDR1 LGHNA, CDR2 YSLEER. Trimming took 4 bases from V and 11 from J, leaving 15 bases between them. The CDR3: CASSLRHSWPPLHF. Here the CDR3 DNA reads TGCGCCAGCAGCCTTCGACACTCTTGGCCACCCCTCCACTTT.